The table lists the clone carrying this T cell receptor (beta chain) with a few counts. The target antigen is unknown. The data belong to a study of cytomegalovirus exposure and HLA in healthy donors. Primers included in the PCR were 60 Vbeta and 13 Jbeta primers. This table comes from immunoSEQ multiplex PCR, and its TCRdb copy is limited to in-frame clones, with some not included. The sample consists of under 150,000 clones, 73% of them appearing once. Study-level points and caveats: Most subjects' HLA-A and HLA-B alleles were reportedly predicted from TCR beta sequences.

The sequence came from a human donor in good health. The source material was PBMCs.

CDR3 region: CASSYRGYHNEQFF. As DNA, the CDR3 is TGTGCCAGCAGCTACCGGGGGTATCACAATGAGCAGTTCTTC. The chain has TRBV11-3 and TRBJ2-1, with D possibly matching TRBD2 (6 bases). Germline-derived CDR1 and CDR2 are SGHNT and YENEEA. Trimming shortened V by 4 bases and J by 5 bases, and 12 bases separated the two germline ends. This CDR3 spans 14 amino acids.